These 22 T cell receptor beta chains share one sample of origin, sequenced in a study of cytomegalovirus exposure and HLA in healthy donors. Method: immunoSEQ multiplex PCR; TCRdb's copy keeps in-frame clones and lacks some. The data contain over 200,000 clones, roughly 87% of them singletons. Sequenced material: PBMCs. The receptors here all came from a woman between 18 and 29 years old in good health and CMV-seropositive.

The chain employs TRBV25-1 and TRBJ2-1, with 8 bases fitting TRBD2. V shed 1 base, J shed 2 bases, and the junction held 10 bases outside the gene matches. The CDR3 consists of 18 residues. CDR1 is MGHDK and CDR2 is SYGVNS in the germline V gene. Written as DNA, the CDR3 is TGTGCCAGCAGTGAATCGTATCGCGGCGGGGGGACCTACAATGAGCAGTTCTTC. As protein: CASSESYRGGGTYNEQFF.

The chain uses TRBV28 and TRBJ1-5; 7 nucleotides line up with TRBD1. The J segment lost 2 bases and the V segment lost 5 bases, leaving 12 bases of the junction unmatched. The CDR3 is 17 residues long. Germline V gene data show CDR1 as MDHEN and CDR2 as SYDVKM. The CDR3 spells CASSPQGRGGGNQPQHF. The CDR3 coding sequence is TGTGCCAGCAGTCCACAGGGGAGAGGGGGCGGCAATCAGCCCCAGCATTTT.

This clone was seen just once. The chain links TRBV6-1 to TRBJ2-5; TRBD1 matches 10 bases. Germline values: CDR1 MNHNS, CDR2 SASEGT. With 4 bases clipped from V and 5 bases from J, the junction kept 7 bases outside the gene matches. The CDR3 contains 15 residues. Here the CDR3 DNA reads TGTGCCAGCAGTGCGGGACAGGGGCGAGGGGAGACCCAGTACTTC. It codes for CASSAGQGRGETQYF.

The V gene is TRBV5-4, the J gene TRBJ1-5; 9 bases agree with TRBD1. Germline lookup yields CDR1 SGHNT and CDR2 YYREEE (reference sequence). V lost 0 bases and J lost 6; bases outside the gene matches: 10. The CDR3 extends over 17 amino acids. CDR3 in amino acids: CASSLGGDRASGQPQHF. In DNA form, the CDR3 reads TGTGCCAGCAGCTTGGGGGGGGACAGGGCTTCGGGTCAGCCCCAGCATTTT.

This clone appeared once. V and J are TRBV7-2 and TRBJ2-1; D perhaps matches TRBD2 (5 bases). Germline V gene data show CDR1 as SGHTA and CDR2 as FQGNSA. This CDR3 is 15 amino acids long. With 1 base removed from V and 4 bases from J, the gap between germline ends came to 11 bases. CDR3 nucleotides: TGTGCCAGCAGCTTAGGCGGGCAGCGTTACAATGAGCAGTTCTTC. Amino acid sequence: CASSLGGQRYNEQFF. Full variable domain (missing parts from reference TRBV7-2 and TRBJ2-1): GAGVSQSPSNKVTEKGKDVELRCDPISGHTALYWYRQSLGQGLEFLIYFQGNSAPDKSGLPSDRFSAERTGGSVSTLTIQRTQQEDSAVYLCASSLGGQRYNEQFFGPGTRLTVL.

This rearrangement joins TRBV6-5 to TRBJ1-5, with 9 bases that match TRBD1. With V trimmed by 5 bases and J by 7 bases, 6 bases remained unmatched. Germline assignment: CDR1 MNHEY and CDR2 SVGAGI. This CDR3 has 14 residues. In DNA form, the CDR3 reads TGTGCCAGCAGTGCACAGGGGGCAAAACAGCCCCAGCATTTT. Translation: CASSAQGAKQPQHF.

The chain employs TRBV28 and TRBJ2-1; TRBD2 agrees at 15 bases. With 4 bases clipped from V and 8 bases from J, the junction kept 12 bases outside the gene matches. CDR1 is MDHEN, CDR2 SYDVKM, per germline. The length of the CDR3 is 18 residues. In DNA, the CDR3 is TGTGCCAGCAGTTACCCTAGGACTAGCGGGAGGGGCTGGTATGAGCAGTTCTTC. Amino acids: CASSYPRTSGRGWYEQFF.

The gene calls are TRBV28 and TRBJ1-5; 8 bases line up with TRBD1. V lost 6 bases to trimming and J lost 6 bases; unmatched junction nucleotides: 10. Germline assignment: CDR1 MDHEN and CDR2 SYDVKM. The CDR3 consists of 15 residues. As DNA, the CDR3 is TGTGCCAGCAGGGCTACAGGGGGTTTCGGTCAGCCCCAGCATTTT. It encodes CASRATGGFGQPQHF.

The chain carries TRBV28 and TRBJ2-7; TRBD2 might be the D (6 bases). The CDR3 spans 13 residues. Trimming removed 6 bases at V and 1 base at J, with 10 bases between. Germline V lookup: CDR1 MDHEN, CDR2 SYDVKM. CDR3 region: CASSVEGSYEQYF. CDR3 nucleotides: TGTGCCAGCAGCGTGGAGGGTTCCTACGAGCAGTACTTC.

This chain uses TRBV6-5 with TRBJ1-5; TRBD1 matches at 10 bases. The CDR3 is made up of 15 amino acids. CDR1 and CDR2 (germline): MNHEY, SVGAGI. Trimming removed 6 bases from V and 4 bases from J; junction bases left unmatched: 6. CDR3 region: CASSPDRGSNQPQHF. CDR3 sequence (DNA): TGTGCCAGCAGCCCGGACAGGGGGAGTAATCAGCCCCAGCATTTT.

V gene TRBV9 combines with J gene TRBJ1-2; tentatively, D is TRBD1 (5 bases). V lost 0 bases, J lost 6 bases, and 12 bases lay in between. This CDR3 region has 14 residues. Germline V gene lookup returns CDR1 SGDLS and CDR2 YYNGEE. The CDR3 sequence: CASSVEGRAHGYTF. CDR3 nucleotide sequence: TGTGCCAGCAGCGTAGAGGGCAGGGCCCATGGCTACACCTTC.

V usage is TRBV27 and J usage is TRBJ2-3; 11 nucleotides match TRBD2. The CDR3 runs 17 residues. Germline assignment: CDR1 MNHEY and CDR2 SMNVEV (reference sequence). Trimming removed 3 bases from V and 4 bases from J; junction bases left unmatched: 9. The chain's CDR3 is CASSFSGTSGGADTQYF. In nucleotides, the CDR3 is TGTGCCAGCAGTTTCTCCGGGACTAGCGGCGGGGCAGATACGCAGTATTTT.

The J gene is TRBJ2-2, the V gene TRBV30; D possibly corresponds to TRBD2 (6 bases). The germline V gene has CDR1 GTSNPN and CDR2 SVGIG (reference sequence). The CDR3 has 12 amino acids. With 0 bases removed from V and 8 bases from J, the gap between germline ends came to 7 bases. This chain's CDR3 is CAWSVGGGELFF. The CDR3 DNA reads TGTGCCTGGAGTGTGGGGGGAGGGGAGCTGTTTTTT.

V is TRBV28 and J is TRBJ1-2; D is unresolved. From germline, CDR1 is MDHEN and CDR2 SYDVKM. Trimming removed 8 bases from V and 0 bases from J, with 16 bases in between. The CDR3 extends over 15 amino acids. In DNA, the CDR3 is TGTGCCAGCGGTCGAGATTTCGGGACTAACTATGGCTACACCTTC. Translated: CASGRDFGTNYGYTF.

The chain carries TRBV6-6 and TRBJ2-1; D gene ambiguous. Per the germline V gene, CDR1 is MNHNY and CDR2 is SVGAGI (reference sequence). CDR3 length equals 14 residues. Trimming stripped 2 bases from V and 8 bases from J, with 13 bases between. CDR3 coding DNA: TGTGCCAGCAGTTACGCCGTGGTTCAGTATGAGCAGTTCTTC. Protein sequence: CASSYAVVQYEQFF.

V usage is TRBV27 and J usage is TRBJ2-1, with 7 bases fitting TRBD2. Germline V CDR1 and CDR2: MNHEY, SMNVEV (reference sequence). There are 13 residues in the CDR3. With V trimmed by 6 bases and J by 7 bases, 6 bases remained unmatched. The CDR3 is CASRTSSRNEQFF. In DNA form, the CDR3 reads TGTGCCAGCAGGACTAGCAGCAGGAATGAGCAGTTCTTC.

The gene calls are TRBV7-9 and TRBJ1-3; 9 positions match TRBD1. This CDR3 has 15 amino acids. J was trimmed by 5 bases and V by 5 bases; bases with no gene match: 7. Per germline, CDR1 SEHNR and CDR2 FQNEAQ (reference sequence). CDR3 in DNA: TGTGCCAGCAGCCCAGGGACAGGGAGACGAAACACCATATATTTT. Translating gives CASSPGTGRRNTIYF.

The chain has TRBV4-1 and TRBJ2-1; the D gene is possibly TRBD2 (5 bases). This CDR3 comprises 16 residues. Per the germline V gene, CDR1 is MGHRA and CDR2 is YSYEKL. Trimming left V 0 bases short and J 0 bases short, with 9 bases between. The CDR3 loop reads CASSQEGEASYNEQFF. CDR3 coding DNA: TGCGCCAGCAGCCAAGAGGGAGAGGCCTCCTACAATGAGCAGTTCTTC.

This clone was counted a single time. The chain recombines TRBV19 with TRBJ1-5, with TRBD1 matching over 9 bases. Germline V gives CDR1 LNHDA, CDR2 SQIVND (reference sequence). The length of the CDR3 is 14 residues. The J segment lost 5 bases and the V segment lost 5 bases, leaving 4 bases of the junction unmatched. CDR3 nucleotide sequence: TGTGCCAGTAGTGGTCGGGACAGGGATCAGCCCCAGCATTTT. Encoded protein: CASSGRDRDQPQHF.

The chain has TRBV15 and TRBJ2-7; D unresolved. Trimming stripped 1 base from V and 0 bases from J, with 13 bases between. The CDR3 length is 16 residues. Germline values: CDR1 LNHNV, CDR2 YYDKDF (reference sequence). This CDR3 is CATSRAWATYSYEQYF. The CDR3 DNA follows: TGTGCCACCAGCAGAGCATGGGCTACCTACTCCTACGAGCAGTACTTC.

This chain connects TRBV28 to TRBJ1-1; TRBD1 might be the D (5 bases). In germline, CDR1 is MDHEN, CDR2 SYDVKM. Between the trimmed V and J ends, which lost 6 bases and 0 bases, there was a span of 11 bases. The CDR3 extends over 14 amino acids. DNA for the CDR3: TGTGCCAGCAGACCCGGACACTTGAACACTGAAGCTTTCTTT. It encodes CASRPGHLNTEAFF.

This chain connects TRBV29-1 to TRBJ2-5; a weak D match, TRBD2 (5 bases). Between the trimmed V and J ends, which lost 0 bases and 0 bases, there was a span of 20 bases. Germline V gene lookup returns CDR1 SQVTM and CDR2 ANQGSEA. There are 18 residues in the CDR3. CDR3 nucleotide sequence: TGCAGCGTTGAAGATCTCAAAATTACGATGAGGGACCAAGAGACCCAGTACTTC. This sequence encodes CSVEDLKITMRDQETQYF. Complete variable domain (other parts from reference TRBV29-1 and TRBJ2-5): SAVISQKPSRDICQRGTSLTIQCQVDSQVTMMFWYRQQPGQSLTLIATANQGSEATYESGFVIDKFPISRPNLTFSTLTVSNMSPEDSSIYLCSVEDLKITMRDQETQYFGPGTRLLVL.